A selection of T cell receptor beta chains follows, all from one sample in a study of blood T cells in healthy people across ages. One entry per CDR3 protein results from TCRdb running MiXCR on the 5' RACE reads. The table includes hundreds of thousands of distinct CDR3 sequences, around 49% detected once. Sequenced sample: blood. Receptors originate from a man younger than 40 in good health. Each CDR3 is given with its conserved first and last residue. The D gene is left open where the match is weak. For some rows the clone size is stated as once, few or many, or as a class when expanded; others skip it.

clone_size: NA; j_call: TRBJ2-3; cdr3_length: 15; v_call: TRBV28; d_call: NA; cdr3_aa: CASSPATRVSGTQYF; cdr3_nt: TGTGCCAGCAGTCCCGCGACTCGCGTTTCAGGGACGCAGTATTTT
clone_size: NA; j_call: TRBJ2-3; cdr3_length: 14; v_call: TRBV6-2/TRBV6-3; d_call: TRBD2; cdr3_aa: CASSYGLGVDTQYF; cdr3_nt: TGTGCCAGCAGTTACGGACTAGGGGTAGATACGCAGTATTTT
clone_size: many; j_call: TRBJ2-1; cdr3_length: 16; v_call: TRBV3-1; d_call: NA; cdr3_aa: CASSHLISTGSNEQFF; cdr3_nt: TGTGCCAGCAGCCACCTTATCTCGACAGGATCCAATGAGCAGTTCTTC
clone_size: NA; j_call: TRBJ1-2; cdr3_length: 13; v_call: TRBV27; d_call: NA; cdr3_aa: CASSLGDGYGYTF; cdr3_nt: TGTGCCAGCAGTTTGGGGGACGGCTATGGCTACACCTTC
clone_size: few; j_call: TRBJ2-5; cdr3_length: 14; v_call: TRBV6-2/TRBV6-3; d_call: NA; cdr3_aa: CASSYSLYQETQYF; cdr3_nt: TGTGCCAGCAGTTACTCACTCTACCAAGAGACCCAGTACTTC
clone_size: NA; j_call: TRBJ2-4; cdr3_length: 17; v_call: TRBV5-1; d_call: TRBD2; cdr3_aa: CASSLETSGVAKNIQYF; cdr3_nt: TGCGCCAGCAGCCTCGAGACTAGCGGGGTAGCCAAAAACATTCAGTACTTC
clone_size: NA; j_call: TRBJ2-7; cdr3_length: 14; v_call: TRBV29-1; d_call: NA; cdr3_aa: CSVTGRGPSYEQYF; cdr3_nt: TGCAGCGTTACGGGGCGGGGGCCATCCTACGAGCAGTACTTC
clone_size: NA; j_call: TRBJ2-7; cdr3_length: 10; v_call: TRBV20-1; d_call: NA; cdr3_aa: CSARGLEQYF; cdr3_nt: TGCAGTGCTAGAGGGCTCGAGCAGTACTTC
clone_size: NA; j_call: TRBJ2-5; cdr3_length: 15; v_call: TRBV9; d_call: NA; cdr3_aa: CASSVGGHIQETQYF; cdr3_nt: TGTGCCAGCAGCGTAGGAGGACATATCCAAGAGACCCAGTACTTC
clone_size: NA; j_call: TRBJ1-6; cdr3_length: 14; v_call: TRBV20-1; d_call: NA; cdr3_aa: CSPAKGTVNSPLHF; cdr3_nt: TGCAGTCCGGCAAAGGGCACCGTAAATTCACCCCTCCACTTT
clone_size: NA; j_call: TRBJ2-1; cdr3_length: 14; v_call: TRBV6-2/TRBV6-3; d_call: NA; cdr3_aa: CASTLKGSYNEQFF; cdr3_nt: TGTGCCAGCACCTTAAAGGGCTCCTACAATGAGCAGTTCTTC
clone_size: NA; j_call: TRBJ2-7; cdr3_length: 13; v_call: TRBV7-9; d_call: NA; cdr3_aa: CASSPPISYEQYF; cdr3_nt: TGTGCCAGCAGCCCTCCTATCTCCTACGAGCAGTACTTC
clone_size: once; j_call: TRBJ1-3; cdr3_length: 15; v_call: TRBV7-2; d_call: NA; cdr3_aa: CVSSLVSGPGNTIYF; cdr3_nt: TGTGTCAGCAGCTTAGTCTCCGGACCGGGAAACACCATATATTTT
clone_size: NA; j_call: TRBJ2-7; cdr3_length: 16; v_call: TRBV4-1; d_call: NA; cdr3_aa: CASSQDQVAPYYEQYF; cdr3_nt: TGCGCCAGCAGCCAAGATCAGGTAGCCCCCTACTACGAGCAGTACTTC
clone_size: few; j_call: TRBJ1-2; cdr3_length: 13; v_call: TRBV29-1; d_call: NA; cdr3_aa: CSVEVGRGYGYTF; cdr3_nt: TGCAGCGTTGAAGTAGGCAGGGGCTATGGCTACACCTTC
clone_size: NA; j_call: TRBJ2-5; cdr3_length: 16; v_call: TRBV11-1; d_call: TRBD2; cdr3_aa: CASSGGLAGSKETQYF; cdr3_nt: TGTGCCAGCAGCGGGGGACTAGCGGGAAGTAAAGAGACCCAGTACTTC
clone_size: NA; j_call: TRBJ1-5; cdr3_length: 14; v_call: TRBV12-3/TRBV12-4; d_call: NA; cdr3_aa: CASSPAMGNQLQHF; cdr3_nt: TGTGCCAGCAGCCCCGCCATGGGAAATCAGCTCCAGCATTTT
clone_size: NA; j_call: TRBJ1-1; cdr3_length: 15; v_call: TRBV20-1; d_call: TRBD1; cdr3_aa: CSALDREAMNTEAFF; cdr3_nt: TGCAGTGCCCTGGACAGGGAAGCGATGAACACTGAGGCTTTCTTT
clone_size: NA; j_call: TRBJ2-3; cdr3_length: 17; v_call: TRBV3-1; d_call: TRBD2; cdr3_aa: CASSQGLAGTSTDTQYF; cdr3_nt: TGTGCCAGCAGCCAAGGACTAGCGGGGACTAGCACAGATACGCAGTATTTT
clone_size: few; j_call: TRBJ1-1; cdr3_length: 16; v_call: TRBV25-1; d_call: TRBD1; cdr3_aa: CASSESTGAMNTEAFF; cdr3_nt: TGTGCCAGCAGTGAATCGACAGGGGCGATGAACACTGAAGCTTTCTTT
clone_size: NA; j_call: TRBJ2-1; cdr3_length: 15; v_call: TRBV20-1; d_call: TRBD2; cdr3_aa: CSAVSSGGDSGEQFF; cdr3_nt: TGCAGTGCGGTATCTAGCGGGGGGGATTCCGGTGAGCAGTTCTTC
clone_size: NA; j_call: TRBJ1-1; cdr3_length: 15; v_call: TRBV7-2; d_call: TRBD1; cdr3_aa: CASSPDRGRSTEAFF; cdr3_nt: TGTGCCAGCAGCCCGGACAGGGGGCGTAGCACTGAAGCTTTCTTT
clone_size: few; j_call: TRBJ2-1; cdr3_length: 14; v_call: TRBV11-2; d_call: NA; cdr3_aa: CASSFRDEYNEQFF; cdr3_nt: TGTGCCAGCAGCTTCCGGGACGAGTACAATGAGCAGTTCTTC
clone_size: few; j_call: TRBJ2-3; cdr3_length: 17; v_call: TRBV7-2; d_call: NA; cdr3_aa: CASSLDGKWGYTDTQYF; cdr3_nt: TGTGCCAGCAGCTTAGATGGAAAGTGGGGGTACACAGATACGCAGTATTTT
clone_size: many; j_call: TRBJ2-3; cdr3_length: 13; v_call: TRBV7-2; d_call: NA; cdr3_aa: CASSPDHTDTQYF; cdr3_nt: TGTGCCAGCAGCCCCGACCACACAGATACGCAGTATTTT
clone_size: NA; j_call: TRBJ2-7; cdr3_length: 14; v_call: TRBV9; d_call: NA; cdr3_aa: CASSDPSDSYEQYF; cdr3_nt: TGTGCCAGCAGCGACCCTAGTGACTCCTACGAGCAGTACTTC
clone_size: NA; j_call: TRBJ2-1; cdr3_length: 16; v_call: TRBV29-1; d_call: TRBD2; cdr3_aa: CSVDGLERGGYNEQFF; cdr3_nt: TGCAGCGTTGATGGACTCGAGCGGGGGGGCTACAATGAGCAGTTCTTC
clone_size: few; j_call: TRBJ2-5; cdr3_length: 17; v_call: TRBV10-3; d_call: TRBD2; cdr3_aa: CATKPTSGGAGQETQYF; cdr3_nt: TGTGCCACCAAACCTACTAGCGGGGGGGCCGGCCAAGAGACCCAGTACTTC
clone_size: NA; j_call: TRBJ1-5; cdr3_length: 15; v_call: TRBV30; d_call: NA; cdr3_aa: CAWSTRVGRNQPQHF; cdr3_nt: TGTGCCTGGAGTACCAGGGTTGGTCGCAATCAGCCCCAGCATTTT
clone_size: once; j_call: TRBJ1-4; cdr3_length: 15; v_call: TRBV7-2; d_call: NA; cdr3_aa: CASRQNSWGNEKLFF; cdr3_nt: TGTGCCAGCAGACAGAATTCGTGGGGGAATGAAAAACTGTTTTTT
clone_size: NA; j_call: TRBJ2-5; cdr3_length: 16; v_call: TRBV7-9; d_call: TRBD2; cdr3_aa: CASSRQWASGQETQYF; cdr3_nt: TGTGCCAGCAGCCGCCAGTGGGCTAGCGGGCAAGAGACCCAGTACTTC
clone_size: NA; j_call: TRBJ1-2; cdr3_length: 14; v_call: TRBV7-9; d_call: NA; cdr3_aa: CASSLFPENYGYTF; cdr3_nt: TGTGCCAGCAGCTTATTCCCAGAAAACTATGGCTACACCTTC
clone_size: many; j_call: TRBJ1-2; cdr3_length: 13; v_call: TRBV27; d_call: NA; cdr3_aa: CASSFAGVHGYTF; cdr3_nt: TGTGCCAGCAGTTTCGCGGGGGTACATGGCTACACCTTC
clone_size: few; j_call: TRBJ2-1; cdr3_length: 15; v_call: TRBV5-1; d_call: NA; cdr3_aa: CASSLVSSSNNEQFF; cdr3_nt: TGCGCCAGCAGCTTGGTATCTTCCTCAAACAATGAGCAGTTCTTC
clone_size: many; j_call: TRBJ1-2; cdr3_length: 14; v_call: TRBV7-9; d_call: NA; cdr3_aa: CASSSGTGHYGYTF; cdr3_nt: TGTGCCAGCAGCTCTGGTACGGGGCACTATGGCTACACCTTC
clone_size: NA; j_call: TRBJ1-2; cdr3_length: 15; v_call: TRBV20-1; d_call: NA; cdr3_aa: CSARDVRDWDYGYTF; cdr3_nt: TGCAGTGCTAGAGATGTGAGGGATTGGGACTATGGCTACACCTTC
clone_size: NA; j_call: TRBJ1-6; cdr3_length: 14; v_call: TRBV20-1; d_call: TRBD1; cdr3_aa: CSAPGQASNSPLHF; cdr3_nt: TGCAGTGCCCCGGGACAGGCCTCAAATTCACCCCTCCACTTT
clone_size: few; j_call: TRBJ1-1; cdr3_length: 13; v_call: TRBV20-1; d_call: TRBD1; cdr3_aa: CSAREQGATEAFF; cdr3_nt: TGCAGTGCTAGAGAACAGGGGGCCACTGAAGCTTTCTTT
clone_size: few; j_call: TRBJ2-1; cdr3_length: 17; v_call: TRBV7-9; d_call: NA; cdr3_aa: CASSLPRTGYRHNEQFF; cdr3_nt: TGTGCCAGCAGCTTACCCCGGACCGGGTACAGGCACAATGAGCAGTTCTTC
clone_size: NA; j_call: TRBJ2-4; cdr3_length: 14; v_call: TRBV5-6; d_call: NA; cdr3_aa: CASSSPRGSCIQYF; cdr3_nt: TGTGCCAGCAGCTCCCCCAGGGGCAGCTGCATTCAGTACTTC
clone_size: many; j_call: TRBJ2-7; cdr3_length: 13; v_call: TRBV5-1; d_call: NA; cdr3_aa: CASSLEGTYEQYF; cdr3_nt: TGCGCCAGCAGCTTGGAAGGAACCTACGAGCAGTACTTC
clone_size: NA; j_call: TRBJ2-7; cdr3_length: 16; v_call: TRBV6-2/TRBV6-3; d_call: TRBD2; cdr3_aa: CASSYTGGGTSYEQYF; cdr3_nt: TGTGCCAGCAGTTACACCGGCGGGGGGACATCCTACGAGCAGTACTTC
clone_size: NA; j_call: TRBJ2-7; cdr3_length: 14; v_call: TRBV7-2; d_call: NA; cdr3_aa: CASSSTPLVGEQYF; cdr3_nt: TGTGCCAGCAGCTCGACCCCCCTAGTCGGCGAGCAGTACTTC
clone_size: NA; j_call: TRBJ1-2; cdr3_length: 15; v_call: TRBV4-1; d_call: TRBD1; cdr3_aa: CASSDLGTGEDGYTF; cdr3_nt: TGCGCCAGCAGTGACCTAGGGACAGGGGAAGATGGCTACACCTTC
clone_size: NA; j_call: TRBJ2-5; cdr3_length: 14; v_call: TRBV28; d_call: NA; cdr3_aa: CASNRDTAQETQYF; cdr3_nt: TGTGCCAGCAACCGGGACACAGCCCAAGAGACCCAGTACTTC
clone_size: many; j_call: TRBJ2-3; cdr3_length: 14; v_call: TRBV6-4; d_call: NA; cdr3_aa: CASSDLGGSDTQYF; cdr3_nt: TGTGCCAGCAGTGACCTAGGAGGGTCAGATACGCAGTATTTT
clone_size: many; j_call: TRBJ2-2; cdr3_length: 12; v_call: TRBV3-1; d_call: NA; cdr3_aa: CASSHLAGELFF; cdr3_nt: TGTGCCAGCAGCCATCTGGCCGGGGAGCTGTTTTTT
clone_size: NA; j_call: TRBJ2-7; cdr3_length: 15; v_call: TRBV14; d_call: NA; cdr3_aa: CASSQEAVWTYEQYF; cdr3_nt: TGTGCCAGCAGCCAAGAGGCGGTTTGGACCTACGAGCAGTACTTC
clone_size: many; j_call: TRBJ2-4; cdr3_length: 15; v_call: TRBV5-1; d_call: NA; cdr3_aa: CASSLEGLAKNIQYF; cdr3_nt: TGCGCCAGCAGCTTGGAGGGGCTAGCCAAAAACATTCAGTACTTC
clone_size: NA; j_call: TRBJ1-2; cdr3_length: 12; v_call: TRBV27; d_call: NA; cdr3_aa: CASSSPPYGYTF; cdr3_nt: TGTGCCAGCAGTTCCCCCCCGTATGGCTACACCTTC